This TCR beta chain originates from a study of control samples from healthy donors and cancer patients. This clone was seen just once. Only in-frame clones appear in the TCRdb table, and some are missing; sequencing was by immunoSEQ multiplex PCR. The repertoire holds some 150,000 clones, 85% to 95% seen once, with around 13% in the top ten. The receptor was derived from a man aged 35 to 55 in good health. The specimen was blood.

CDR3 bases: TGCGCCAGCAGCTTGGTCCAGGGGAAAGCGGAGCTGTTTTTT. It translates to CASSLVQGKAELFF. The chain couples TRBV5-1 to TRBJ2-2; maybe TRBD1 (6 bases). Germline lookup yields CDR1 SGHRS and CDR2 YFSETQ. V was trimmed by 0 bases and J by 10 bases, leaving 13 bases between them. The CDR3 consists of 14 residues.